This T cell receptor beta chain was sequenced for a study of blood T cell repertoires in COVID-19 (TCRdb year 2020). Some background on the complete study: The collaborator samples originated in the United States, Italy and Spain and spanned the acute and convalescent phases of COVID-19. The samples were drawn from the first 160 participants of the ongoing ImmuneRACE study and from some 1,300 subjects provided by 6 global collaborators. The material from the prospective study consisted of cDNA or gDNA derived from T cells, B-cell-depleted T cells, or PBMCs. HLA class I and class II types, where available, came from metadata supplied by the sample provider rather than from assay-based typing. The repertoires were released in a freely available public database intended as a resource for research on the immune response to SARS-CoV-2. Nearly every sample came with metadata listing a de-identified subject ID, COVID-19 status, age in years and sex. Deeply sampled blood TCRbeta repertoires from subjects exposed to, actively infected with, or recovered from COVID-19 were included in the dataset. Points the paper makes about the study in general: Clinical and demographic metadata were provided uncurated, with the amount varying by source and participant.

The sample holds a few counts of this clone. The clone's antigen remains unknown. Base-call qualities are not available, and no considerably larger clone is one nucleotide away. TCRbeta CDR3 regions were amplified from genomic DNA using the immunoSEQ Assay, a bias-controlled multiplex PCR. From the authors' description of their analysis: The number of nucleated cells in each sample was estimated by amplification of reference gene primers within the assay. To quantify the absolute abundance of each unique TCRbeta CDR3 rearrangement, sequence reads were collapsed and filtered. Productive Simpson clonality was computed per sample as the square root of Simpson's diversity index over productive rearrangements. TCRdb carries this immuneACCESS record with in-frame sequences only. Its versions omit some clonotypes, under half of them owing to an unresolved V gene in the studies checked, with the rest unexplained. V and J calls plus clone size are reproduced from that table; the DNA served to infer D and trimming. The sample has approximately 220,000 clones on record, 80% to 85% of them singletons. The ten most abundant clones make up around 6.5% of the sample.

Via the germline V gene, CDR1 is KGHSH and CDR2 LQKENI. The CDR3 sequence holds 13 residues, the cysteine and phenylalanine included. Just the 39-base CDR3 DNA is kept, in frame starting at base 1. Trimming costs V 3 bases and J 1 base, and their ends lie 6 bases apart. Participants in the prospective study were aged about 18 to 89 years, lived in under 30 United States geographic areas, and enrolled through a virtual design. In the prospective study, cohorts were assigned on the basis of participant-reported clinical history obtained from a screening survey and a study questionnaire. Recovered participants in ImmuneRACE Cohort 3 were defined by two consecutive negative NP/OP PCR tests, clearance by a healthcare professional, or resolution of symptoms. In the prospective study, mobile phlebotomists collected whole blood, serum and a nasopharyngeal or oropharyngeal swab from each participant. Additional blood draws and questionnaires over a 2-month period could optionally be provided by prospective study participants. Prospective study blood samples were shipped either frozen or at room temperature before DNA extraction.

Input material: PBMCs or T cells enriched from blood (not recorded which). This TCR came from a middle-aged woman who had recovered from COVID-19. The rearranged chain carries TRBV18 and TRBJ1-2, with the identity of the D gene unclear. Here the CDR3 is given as CASSPESNYGYTF. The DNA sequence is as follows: TGTGCCAGCTCACCGGAGAGTAACTATGGCTACACCTTC. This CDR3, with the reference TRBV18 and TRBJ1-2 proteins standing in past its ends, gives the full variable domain NAGVMQNPRHLVRRRGQEARLRCSPMKGHSHVYWYRQLPEEGLKFMVYLQKENIIDESGMPKERFSAEFPKEGPSILRIQQVVRGDSAAYFCASSPESNYGYTFGSGTRLTVV.